This T cell receptor (beta chain) was identified in a study of control samples from healthy donors and cancer patients. From germline, CDR1 is SNHLY and CDR2 FYNNEI. J was trimmed by 0 bases and V by 6 bases; bases with no gene match: 8. This CDR3 is built from 16 residues. Sequencing used immunoSEQ multiplex PCR; TCRdb keeps in-frame clones, though not all of them. The sample includes 70,000 to 95,000 clones, approximately 90% of them seen just once. V is TRBV2 and J is TRBJ1-5, with 7 bases lining up with TRBD1. Material for sequencing was blood. This receptor was identified in a woman between 25 and 40 years old in good health. The chain's CDR3 is CASRRDSQYSNQPQHF. CDR3 in DNA: TGTGCCAGCAGGCGGGACAGCCAGTATAGCAATCAGCCCCAGCATTTT.